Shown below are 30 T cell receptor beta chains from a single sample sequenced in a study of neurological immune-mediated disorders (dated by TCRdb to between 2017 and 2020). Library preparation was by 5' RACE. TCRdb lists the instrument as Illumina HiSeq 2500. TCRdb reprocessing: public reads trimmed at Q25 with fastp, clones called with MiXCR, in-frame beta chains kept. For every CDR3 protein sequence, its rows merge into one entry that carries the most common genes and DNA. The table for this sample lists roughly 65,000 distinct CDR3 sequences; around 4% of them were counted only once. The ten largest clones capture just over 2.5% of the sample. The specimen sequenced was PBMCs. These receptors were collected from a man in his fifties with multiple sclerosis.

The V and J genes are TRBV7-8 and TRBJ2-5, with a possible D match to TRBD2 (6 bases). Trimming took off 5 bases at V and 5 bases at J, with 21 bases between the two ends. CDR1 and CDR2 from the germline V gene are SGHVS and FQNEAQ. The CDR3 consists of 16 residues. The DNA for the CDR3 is TGTGCCAGCAGCCGTTCTCGGGGGAACGGTCCGGAGACCCAGTACTTC. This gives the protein CASSRSRGNGPETQYF.

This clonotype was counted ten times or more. The CDR3 reads CASSPVDGGANVLTF. Here the CDR3 DNA reads TGTGCCAGCAGTCCCGTGGACGGTGGGGCCAACGTCCTGACTTTC. The chain recombines TRBV12-3 or TRBV12-4 with TRBJ2-6, with unresolved D. There are 15 residues in the CDR3. V was pared by 5 bases and J by 3 bases, with 11 bases between.

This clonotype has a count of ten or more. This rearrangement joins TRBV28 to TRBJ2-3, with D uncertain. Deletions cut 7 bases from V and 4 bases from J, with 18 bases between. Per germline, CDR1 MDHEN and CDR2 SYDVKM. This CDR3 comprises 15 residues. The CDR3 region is CASTPVVRASDTQYF. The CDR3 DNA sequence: TGTGCCAGCACCCCCGTGGTCCGGGCCTCAGATACGCAGTATTTT.

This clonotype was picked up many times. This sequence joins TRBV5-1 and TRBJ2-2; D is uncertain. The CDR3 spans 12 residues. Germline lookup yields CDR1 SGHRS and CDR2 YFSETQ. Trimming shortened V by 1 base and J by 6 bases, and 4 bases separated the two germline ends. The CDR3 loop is CASSLNPGELFF. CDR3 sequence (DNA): TGCGCCAGCAGCTTGAATCCCGGGGAGCTGTTTTTT.

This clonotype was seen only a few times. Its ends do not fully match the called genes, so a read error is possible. Here the CDR3 DNA reads TGTGCCAGCAGTCGGGACATGAATTCACCCCTCAACTTT. Translation: CASSRDMNSPLNF. The chain carries TRBV7-3 and TRBJ1-6; D may be TRBD1 (6 bases). Germline lookup yields CDR1 SGHTA and CDR2 FQGTGA. The CDR3 covers 13 residues.

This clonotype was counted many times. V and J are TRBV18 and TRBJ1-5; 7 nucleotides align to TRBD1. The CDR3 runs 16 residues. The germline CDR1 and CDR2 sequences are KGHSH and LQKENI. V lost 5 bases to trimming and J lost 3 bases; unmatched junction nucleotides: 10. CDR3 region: CASSDSGTVVNQPQHF. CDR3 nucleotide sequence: TGTGCCAGCTCAGACTCCGGGACAGTGGTCAATCAGCCCCAGCATTTT.

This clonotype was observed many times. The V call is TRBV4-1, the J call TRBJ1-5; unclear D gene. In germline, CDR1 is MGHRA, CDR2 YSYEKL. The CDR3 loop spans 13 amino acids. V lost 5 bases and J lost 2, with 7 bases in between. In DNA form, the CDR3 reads TGCGCCAGCAGCGCCCCGGGCAATCAGCCCCAGCATTTT. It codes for CASSAPGNQPQHF.

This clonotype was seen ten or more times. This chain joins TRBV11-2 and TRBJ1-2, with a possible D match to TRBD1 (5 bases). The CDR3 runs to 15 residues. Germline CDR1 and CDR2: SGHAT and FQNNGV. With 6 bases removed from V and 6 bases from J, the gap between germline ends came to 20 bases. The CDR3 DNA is TGTGCCAGCAGACATACCGAAAGGGGTGACGATGGCTACACCTTC. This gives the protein CASRHTERGDDGYTF.

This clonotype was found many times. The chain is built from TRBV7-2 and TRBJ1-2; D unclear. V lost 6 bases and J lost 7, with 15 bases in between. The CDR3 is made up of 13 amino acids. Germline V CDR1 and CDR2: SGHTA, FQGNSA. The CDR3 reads CASRLSGPGGYTF. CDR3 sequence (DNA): TGTGCCAGCAGACTATCCGGACCGGGTGGCTACACCTTC.

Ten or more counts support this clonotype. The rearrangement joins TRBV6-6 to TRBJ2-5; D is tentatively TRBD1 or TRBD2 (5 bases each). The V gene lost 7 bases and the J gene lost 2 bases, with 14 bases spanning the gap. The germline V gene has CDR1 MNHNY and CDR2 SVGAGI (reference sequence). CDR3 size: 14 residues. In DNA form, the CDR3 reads TGTGCCAGCAAATGGACCGAGGGGCAAGAGACCCAGTACTTC. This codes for CASKWTEGQETQYF.

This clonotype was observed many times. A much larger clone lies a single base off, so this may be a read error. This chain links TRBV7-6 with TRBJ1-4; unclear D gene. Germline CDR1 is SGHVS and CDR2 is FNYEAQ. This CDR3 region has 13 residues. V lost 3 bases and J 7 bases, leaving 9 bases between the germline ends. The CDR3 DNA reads TGTGCCAGCAGCTTTGGTACTTCTGAAAAACTGTTTTTT. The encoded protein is CASSFGTSEKLFF.

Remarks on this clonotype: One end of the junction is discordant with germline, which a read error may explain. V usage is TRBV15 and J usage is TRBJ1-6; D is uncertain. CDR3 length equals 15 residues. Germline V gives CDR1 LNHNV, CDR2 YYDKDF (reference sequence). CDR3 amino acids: CATSRGHTYNSPLNF. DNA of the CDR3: TGTGCCACCAGCAGAGGACACACCTATAATTCACCCCTCAACTTT.

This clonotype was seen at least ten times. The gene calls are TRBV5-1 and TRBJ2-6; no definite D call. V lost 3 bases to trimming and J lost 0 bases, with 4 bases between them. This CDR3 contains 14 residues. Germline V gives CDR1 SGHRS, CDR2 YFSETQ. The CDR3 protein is CASSSISGANVLTF. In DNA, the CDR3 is TGCGCCAGCAGCTCGATCTCTGGGGCCAACGTCCTGACTTTC.

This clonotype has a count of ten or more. The CDR3 DNA is TGTGCCAGCAGCTTAGGCGGCAGCGCAGGGCCCTACAATGAGCAGTTCTTC. It is translated as CASSLGGSAGPYNEQFF. The gene calls are TRBV7-2 and TRBJ2-1, with a tentative D call TRBD1 (5 bases). The CDR3 consists of 17 residues. The V gene lost 1 base and the J gene lost 2 bases, with 15 bases spanning the gap. CDR1 and CDR2 (germline): SGHTA, FQGNSA. Filled out from reference TRBV7-2 and TRBJ2-1, the complete variable domain reads GAGVSQSPSNKVTEKGKDVELRCDPISGHTALYWYRQSLGQGLEFLIYFQGNSAPDKSGLPSDRFSAERTGGSVSTLTIQRTQQEDSAVYLCASSLGGSAGPYNEQFFGPGTRLTVL.

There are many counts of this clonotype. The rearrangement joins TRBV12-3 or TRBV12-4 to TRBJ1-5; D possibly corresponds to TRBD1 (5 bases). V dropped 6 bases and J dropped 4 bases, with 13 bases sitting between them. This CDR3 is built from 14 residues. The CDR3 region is CASSRGGVNQPQHF. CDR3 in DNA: TGTGCCAGCAGCCGGGGGGGGGTTAATCAGCCCCAGCATTTT.

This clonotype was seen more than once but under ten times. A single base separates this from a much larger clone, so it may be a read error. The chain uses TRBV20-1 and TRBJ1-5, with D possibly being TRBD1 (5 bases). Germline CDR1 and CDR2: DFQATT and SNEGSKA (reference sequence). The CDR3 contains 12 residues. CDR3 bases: TGCAGTGCCGGCAGGGTGGGGCAGCCCCAGAATTTT. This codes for CSAGRVGQPQNF.

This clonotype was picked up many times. The CDR3, as DNA: TGTGCCAGCACCAGGACAGCCAGCTCTGGGGCCAACGTCCTGACTTTC. Translated: CASTRTASSGANVLTF. J is TRBJ2-6 and V is TRBV27, with D perhaps matching TRBD1 (6 bases). V was clipped by 7 bases and J by 0 bases, with 13 bases between them. Germline CDR1 MNHEY, CDR2 SMNVEV (reference sequence). The CDR3 has 16 residues. The variable domain in full, completed from reference TRBV27 and TRBJ2-6, reads EAQVTQNPRYLITVTGKKLTVTCSQNMNHEYMSWYRQDPGLGLRQIYYSMNVEVTDKGDVPEGYKVSRKEKRNFPLILESPSPNQTSLYFCASTRTASSGANVLTFGAGSRLTVL.

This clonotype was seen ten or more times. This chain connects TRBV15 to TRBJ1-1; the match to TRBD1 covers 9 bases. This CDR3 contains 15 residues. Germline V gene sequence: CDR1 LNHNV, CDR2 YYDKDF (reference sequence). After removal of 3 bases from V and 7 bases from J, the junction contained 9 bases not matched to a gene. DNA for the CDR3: TGTGCCACCAGCAGCGGGGGGACAGGGAACCGTGAAGCTTTCTTT. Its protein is CATSSGGTGNREAFF.

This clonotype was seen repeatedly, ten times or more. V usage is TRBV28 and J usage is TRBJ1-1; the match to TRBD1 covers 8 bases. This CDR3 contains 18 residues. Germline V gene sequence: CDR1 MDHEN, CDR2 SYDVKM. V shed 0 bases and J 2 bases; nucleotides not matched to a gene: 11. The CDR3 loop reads CASSLWSTTGAINTEAFF. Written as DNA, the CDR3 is TGTGCCAGCAGTTTATGGTCGACGACAGGGGCCATAAACACTGAAGCTTTCTTT.

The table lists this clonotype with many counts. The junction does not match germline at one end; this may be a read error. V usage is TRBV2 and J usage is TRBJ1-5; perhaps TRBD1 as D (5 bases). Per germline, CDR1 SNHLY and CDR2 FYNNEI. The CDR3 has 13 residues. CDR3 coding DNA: TGTGCCAGCAGTGGACAGATGAATCAGCCCCAGAATTTT. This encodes CASSGQMNQPQNF.

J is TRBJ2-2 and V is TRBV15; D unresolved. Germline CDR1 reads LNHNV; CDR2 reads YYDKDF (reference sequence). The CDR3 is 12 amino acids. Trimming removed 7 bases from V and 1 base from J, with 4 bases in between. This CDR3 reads CATNKNTGELFF. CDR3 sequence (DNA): TGTGCCACCAACAAGAACACCGGGGAGCTGTTTTTT.

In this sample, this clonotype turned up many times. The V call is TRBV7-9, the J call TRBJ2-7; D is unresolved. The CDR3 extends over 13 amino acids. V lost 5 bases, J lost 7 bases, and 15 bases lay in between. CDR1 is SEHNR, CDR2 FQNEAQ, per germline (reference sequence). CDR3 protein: CASSPPSSREQYV. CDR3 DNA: TGTGCCAGCAGCCCCCCGTCCAGCCGTGAGCAGTACGTC.

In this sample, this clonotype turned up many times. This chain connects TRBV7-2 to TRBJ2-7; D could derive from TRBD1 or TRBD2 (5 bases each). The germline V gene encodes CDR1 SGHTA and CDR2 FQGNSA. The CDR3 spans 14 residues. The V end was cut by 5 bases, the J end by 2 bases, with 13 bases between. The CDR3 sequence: CASSMRDPPYEQYF. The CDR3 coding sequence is TGTGCCAGCAGCATGAGGGACCCACCCTACGAGCAGTACTTC.

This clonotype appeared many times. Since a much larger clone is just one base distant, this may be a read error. CDR3 amino acids: CASRLFYEQYV. The CDR3 bases are TGCGCCAGCAGATTGTTCTACGAGCAGTACGTC. The rearrangement links TRBV5-1 to TRBJ2-7; D remains unclear. Trimming removed 5 bases from V and 3 bases from J, with 6 bases in between. Germline V gene lookup returns CDR1 SGHRS and CDR2 YFSETQ. CDR3 length equals 11 residues.

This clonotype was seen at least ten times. The CDR3 DNA reads as TGTGCCAGCAGTGAATATTCCTCGGGGACAGGGAACACCGGGGAGCTGTTTTTT. Its protein is CASSEYSSGTGNTGELFF. The chain couples TRBV2 to TRBJ2-2; 8 nucleotides agree with TRBD1. CDR3 size: 18 residues. Trimming took 2 bases from V and 1 from J; bases not matched to a gene: 9. Per the germline V gene, CDR1 is SNHLY and CDR2 is FYNNEI.

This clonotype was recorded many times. CDR3 protein: CASSPEVGRGGELFF. The CDR3 region has the DNA TGTGCCAGCAGCCCCGAGGTGGGGCGCGGCGGGGAGCTGTTTTTT. The chain recombines TRBV7-2 with TRBJ2-2; tentatively, D is TRBD1 (5 bases). Per the germline V gene, CDR1 is SGHTA and CDR2 is FQGNSA. This CDR3 has 15 residues. Deletions cut 5 bases from V and 7 bases from J, with 17 bases between.

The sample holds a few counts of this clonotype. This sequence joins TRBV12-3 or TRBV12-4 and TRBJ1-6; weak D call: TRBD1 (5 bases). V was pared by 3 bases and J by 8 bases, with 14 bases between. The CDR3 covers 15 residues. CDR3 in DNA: TGTGCCAGCAGTTTGGGACGGGAAAGCTATTCACCCCTCCACTTT. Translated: CASSLGRESYSPLHF.

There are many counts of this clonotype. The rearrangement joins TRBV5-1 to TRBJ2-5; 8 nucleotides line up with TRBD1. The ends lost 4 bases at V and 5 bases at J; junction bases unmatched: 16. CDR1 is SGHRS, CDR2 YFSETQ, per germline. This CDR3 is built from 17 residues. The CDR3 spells CASSNGLTGGLGETQYF. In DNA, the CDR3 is TGCGCCAGCAGCAACGGCTTAACAGGGGGGCTCGGGGAGACCCAGTACTTC.

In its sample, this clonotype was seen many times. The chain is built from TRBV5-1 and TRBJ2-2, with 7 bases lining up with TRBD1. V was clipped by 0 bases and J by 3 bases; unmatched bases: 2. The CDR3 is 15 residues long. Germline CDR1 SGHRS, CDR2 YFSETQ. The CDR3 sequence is CASSLEQGYTGELFF. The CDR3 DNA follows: TGCGCCAGCAGCTTGGAACAGGGGTACACCGGGGAGCTGTTTTTT. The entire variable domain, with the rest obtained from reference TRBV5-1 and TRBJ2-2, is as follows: KAGVTQTPRYLIKTRGQQVTLSCSPISGHRSVSWYQQTPGQGLQFLFEYFSETQRNKGNFPGRFSGRQFSNSRSEMNVSTLELGDSALYLCASSLEQGYTGELFFGEGSRLTVL.

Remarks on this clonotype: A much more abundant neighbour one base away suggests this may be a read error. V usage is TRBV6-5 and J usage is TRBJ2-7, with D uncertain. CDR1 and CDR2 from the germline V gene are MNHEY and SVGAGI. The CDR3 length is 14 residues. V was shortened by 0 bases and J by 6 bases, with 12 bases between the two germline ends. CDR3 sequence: CASSYSSGSCEQYF. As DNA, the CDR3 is TGTGCCAGCAGTTACTCGTCAGGATCTTGCGAGCAGTACTTC.